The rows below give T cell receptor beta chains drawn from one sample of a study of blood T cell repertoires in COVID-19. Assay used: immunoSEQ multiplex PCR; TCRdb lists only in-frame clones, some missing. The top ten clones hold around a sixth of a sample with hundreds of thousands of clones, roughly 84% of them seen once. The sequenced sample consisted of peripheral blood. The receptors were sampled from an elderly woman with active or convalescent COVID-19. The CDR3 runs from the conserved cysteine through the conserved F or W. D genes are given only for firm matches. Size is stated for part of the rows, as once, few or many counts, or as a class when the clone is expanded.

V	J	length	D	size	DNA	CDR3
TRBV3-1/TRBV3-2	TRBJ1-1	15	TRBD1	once	TGTGCCAGCAGCCCTAGACAGGGGGAGCGGACTGAAGCTTTCTTT	CASSPRQGERTEAFF
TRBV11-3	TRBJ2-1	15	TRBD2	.	TGTGCCAGCAGCCCAGAAGGTTCGGGGAGGGGTGAGCAGTTCTTC	CASSPEGSGRGEQFF
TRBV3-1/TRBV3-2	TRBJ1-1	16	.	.	TGTGCCAGCAGCCAAATGCCCCGGACACTGCGCACTGAAGCTTTCTTT	CASSQMPRTLRTEAFF
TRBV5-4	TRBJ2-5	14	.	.	TGTGCCACTTCGGGGGGCGGGGTTGGAGAGACCCAGTACTTC	CATSGGGVGETQYF
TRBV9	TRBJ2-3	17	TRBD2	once	TGTGCCAGCAGCGACCCCGGACTAGCGGGAGGTGGAGATACGCAGTATTTT	CASSDPGLAGGGDTQYF
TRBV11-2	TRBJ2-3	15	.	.	TGTGCCAGCAGTTACGTGCGCGGTAGCACAGATACGCAGTATTTT	CASSYVRGSTDTQYF
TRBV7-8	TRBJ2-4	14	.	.	TGTGCCAGCAGCCCTACGGGGAGTCGAAACATTCAGTACTTC	CASSPTGSRNIQYF
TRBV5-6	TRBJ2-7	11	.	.	TGTGCCAGCAGCTCGGAGGTCGAGCAGTACTTC	CASSSEVEQYF
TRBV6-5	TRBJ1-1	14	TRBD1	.	TGTGCCAGCAGAATACAGGGGGCTACCACTGAAGCTTTCTTT	CASRIQGATTEAFF
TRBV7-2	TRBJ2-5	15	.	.	TGTGCCAGCACCCTTGCGGGCTCGTCTCAAGAGACCCAGTACTTC	CASTLAGSSQETQYF
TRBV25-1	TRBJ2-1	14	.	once	TGTGCCAGCAGTCCCCGGGGGACTGGCAATGAGCAGTTCTTC	CASSPRGTGNEQFF
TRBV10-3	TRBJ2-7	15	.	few	TGTGCCATCAGTGCCCACGGCGAGGAAAGCTACGAGCAGTACTTC	CAISAHGEESYEQYF
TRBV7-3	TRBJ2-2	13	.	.	TGTGCCAGCAGCTTTCGGGGGTCCGGGGAGCTGTTTTTT	CASSFRGSGELFF
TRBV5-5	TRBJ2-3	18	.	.	TGTGCCAGCAGCCCTACCTTCGGGAGCGGGCGGAGCACAGATACGCAGTATTTT	CASSPTFGSGRSTDTQYF
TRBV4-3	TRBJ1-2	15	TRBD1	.	TGCGCCAGCAGCCGACGAGGACAGGTAGCCAGTGGCTACACCTTC	CASSRRGQVASGYTF
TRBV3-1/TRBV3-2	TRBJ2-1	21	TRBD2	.	TGTGCCAGCAGCCAACCCCACCATGGACTAGCGGGAGGCCCCACCTACAATGAGCAGTTCTTC	CASSQPHHGLAGGPTYNEQFF
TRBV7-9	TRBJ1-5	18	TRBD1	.	TGTGCCAGCAGCTTTCCGGGACAGGGTAGAGGAAGCAATCAGCCCCAGCATTTT	CASSFPGQGRGSNQPQHF
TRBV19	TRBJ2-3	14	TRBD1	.	TGTGCCAGTAGTAGGACAGGGGTCACAGATACGCAGTATTTT	CASSRTGVTDTQYF
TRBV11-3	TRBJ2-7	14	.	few	TGTGCCAGCAGGGAAACGGGAGAAACCTACGAGCAGTACTTC	CASRETGETYEQYF
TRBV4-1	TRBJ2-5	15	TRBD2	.	TGCGCCAGCAGCCAGACTAGCGGGGGGTATGGGACCCAGTACTTC	CASSQTSGGYGTQYF
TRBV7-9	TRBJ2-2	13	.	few	TGTGCCAGCAGCTTTGGGGCGTTCGGGGAGCTGTTTTTT	CASSFGAFGELFF
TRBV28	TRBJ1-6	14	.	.	TGTGCCAGCAGTTTCTCAGGGCTAGGTTCACCCCTCCACTTT	CASSFSGLGSPLHF
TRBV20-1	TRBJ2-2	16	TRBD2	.	TGCAGTGCTAGTCACAGCGGGAACGGAGGTACCGGGGAGCTGTTTTTT	CSASHSGNGGTGELFF
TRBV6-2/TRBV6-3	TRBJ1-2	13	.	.	TGTGCCAGCAGTTGGAGGGGCTTCAAAGGCTACACCTTC	CASSWRGFKGYTF
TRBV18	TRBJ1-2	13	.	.	TGTGCCAGCTCACCAGAGACGGGCTATGGCTACACCTTC	CASSPETGYGYTF
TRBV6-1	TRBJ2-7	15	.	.	TGTGCCAGCAGTGAACGGGTCGGTTCCACCTACGAGCAGTACTTC	CASSERVGSTYEQYF
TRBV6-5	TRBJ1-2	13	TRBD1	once	TGTGCCAGCAGCGACAGGGGGGACTATGGCTACACCTTC	CASSDRGDYGYTF
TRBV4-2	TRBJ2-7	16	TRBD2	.	TGTGCCAGCAGTCAAGATTTGGGCGGGAGCGCTTACGAGCAGTACTTC	CASSQDLGGSAYEQYF
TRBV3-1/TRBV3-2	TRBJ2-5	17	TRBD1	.	TGTGCCAGCAGCCAAGATCTGGGACAGACATCCCACGAGACCCAGTACTTC	CASSQDLGQTSHETQYF
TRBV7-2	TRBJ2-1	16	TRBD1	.	TGTGCCAGCAGCTTAGCCAGAGGTGGGACAGGAACTGAGCAGTTCTTC	CASSLARGGTGTEQFF
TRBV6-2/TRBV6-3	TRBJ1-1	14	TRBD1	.	TGTGCCAGCAGTTTCCGGGACAGGTCTGTTAAAGCTTTCTTT	CASSFRDRSVKAFF
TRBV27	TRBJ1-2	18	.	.	TGTGCCAGCAGCCTCTTACCCCGTGGCAGGCCAATCTCGGATGGCTACACCTTC	CASSLLPRGRPISDGYTF
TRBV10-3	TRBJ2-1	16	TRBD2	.	TGTGCCACCGGACTAGCGGGAGGAGGGTCCTACAATGAGCAGTTCTTC	CATGLAGGGSYNEQFF
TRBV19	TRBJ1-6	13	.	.	TGTGCCAGTAGTATCCGCAGGGATTCACCCCTCCACTTT	CASSIRRDSPLHF
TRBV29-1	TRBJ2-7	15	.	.	TGCAGCGTTGAACTTAGCTCGGGACAAGACTACGAGCAGTACTTC	CSVELSSGQDYEQYF
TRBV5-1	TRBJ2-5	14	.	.	TGCGCCAGCACCCTTGGAGGGCCCAGCGAGACCCAGTACTTC	CASTLGGPSETQYF
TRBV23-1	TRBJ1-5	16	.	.	TGCGCCAGCAGTCAATCGCGTATTCGGGAGTATCAGCCCCAGCATTTT	CASSQSRIREYQPQHF
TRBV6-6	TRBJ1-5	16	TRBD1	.	TGTGCCAGCAGTTATTCCGGGACAGGGTACAATCAGCCCCAGCATTTT	CASSYSGTGYNQPQHF
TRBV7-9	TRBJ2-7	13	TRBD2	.	TGTGCCAGCAGGACTAGCGTCTCCTACGAGCAGTACTTC	CASRTSVSYEQYF
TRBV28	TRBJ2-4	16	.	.	TGTGCCAGCAGTTTTCCATCCGGGGGAGCCAAAAACATTCAGTACTTC	CASSFPSGGAKNIQYF
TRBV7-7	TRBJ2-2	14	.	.	TGTGCTAGCAGCTCGACAGTAAACACCGGGGAGCTGTTTTTT	CASSSTVNTGELFF
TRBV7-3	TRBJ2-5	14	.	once	TGTGCCAGCAGCTTAATTGCGGGGCAAGAGACCCAGTACTTC	CASSLIAGQETQYF
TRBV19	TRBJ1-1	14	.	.	TGTGCCAGTAGTAGGTCCGCAGGGTACACTGAAGCTTTCTTT	CASSRSAGYTEAFF
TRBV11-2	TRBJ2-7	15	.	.	TGTGCCAGCAGCTCGGGCCGGGAACCTACTTACGAGCAGTACTTC	CASSSGREPTYEQYF
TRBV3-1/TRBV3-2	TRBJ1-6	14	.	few	TGTGCCAGCAGCCAAGATTGGAGGAATTCACCCCTCCACTTT	CASSQDWRNSPLHF
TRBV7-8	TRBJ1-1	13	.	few	TGTGCCAGCAGCTTAGCGCTACAGGCTGAAGCTTTCTTT	CASSLALQAEAFF
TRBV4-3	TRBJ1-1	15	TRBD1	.	TGCGCCAGCAGCCAACACGACAGGGGGGACACTGAAGCTTTCTTT	CASSQHDRGDTEAFF
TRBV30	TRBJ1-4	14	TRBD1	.	TGTGCCTGGAATACGGACAGGGGGCGCGAAAAACTGTTTTTT	CAWNTDRGREKLFF
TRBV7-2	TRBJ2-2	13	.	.	TGTGCCAGCAGCTTAGCGCTAATCGGGGAGCTGTTTTTT	CASSLALIGELFF
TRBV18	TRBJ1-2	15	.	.	TGTGCCAGCTCCCGACAGGACTCGGCTAACTATGGCTACACCTTC	CASSRQDSANYGYTF
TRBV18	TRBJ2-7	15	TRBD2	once	TGTGCCAGCTCGCAGACTAGCGGGAGGACCTACGAGCAGTACTTC	CASSQTSGRTYEQYF
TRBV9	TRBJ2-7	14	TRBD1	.	TGTGCCAGCAGCGCGAACAGGGGGCAGGGCGAGCAGTACTTC	CASSANRGQGEQYF
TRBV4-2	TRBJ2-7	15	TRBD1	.	TGTGCCAGCAGCCAGGGACAGGGGGCGATCTACGAGCAGTACTTC	CASSQGQGAIYEQYF
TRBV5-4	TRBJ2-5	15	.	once	TGTGCCAGCAGCCCCACCTCAGCGGCTCCCGAGACCCAGTACTTC	CASSPTSAAPETQYF
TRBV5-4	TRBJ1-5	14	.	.	TGTGCCAGCAGCTTGTACGGGGGCAATCAGCCCCAGCATTTT	CASSLYGGNQPQHF
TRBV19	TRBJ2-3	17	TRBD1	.	TGTGCCAGTAGTATAGATCGTCCAGGGGGATACACAGATACGCAGTATTTT	CASSIDRPGGYTDTQYF
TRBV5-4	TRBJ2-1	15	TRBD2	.	TGTGCCAGCAGCGACAGGACTAGCGGGCTATATGAGCAGTTCTTC	CASSDRTSGLYEQFF
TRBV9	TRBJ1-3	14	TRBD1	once	TGTGCCAGCAGCCCCACGGGACAGGGAAACACCATATATTTT	CASSPTGQGNTIYF
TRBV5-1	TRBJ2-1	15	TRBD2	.	TGCGCCAGCAGCTTGGGACTAGCGGGAGTCAATGAGCAGTTCTTC	CASSLGLAGVNEQFF